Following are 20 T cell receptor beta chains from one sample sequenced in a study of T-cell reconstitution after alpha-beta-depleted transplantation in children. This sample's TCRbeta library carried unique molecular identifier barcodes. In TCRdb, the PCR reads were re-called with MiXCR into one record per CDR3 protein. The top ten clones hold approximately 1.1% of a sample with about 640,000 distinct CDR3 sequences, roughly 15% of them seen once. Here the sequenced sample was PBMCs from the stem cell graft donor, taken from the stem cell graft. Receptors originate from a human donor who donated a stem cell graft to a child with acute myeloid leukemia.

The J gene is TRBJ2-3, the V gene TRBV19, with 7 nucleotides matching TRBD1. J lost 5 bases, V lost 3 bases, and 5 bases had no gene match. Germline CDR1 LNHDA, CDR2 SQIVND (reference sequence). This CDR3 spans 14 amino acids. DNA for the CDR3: TGTGCCAGTAGTATTACGACAGGGCGAGATACGCAGTATTTT. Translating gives CASSITTGRDTQYF.

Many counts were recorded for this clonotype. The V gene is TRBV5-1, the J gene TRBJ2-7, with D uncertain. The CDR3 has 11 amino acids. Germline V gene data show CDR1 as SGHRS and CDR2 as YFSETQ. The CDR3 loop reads CASSLISPSCV. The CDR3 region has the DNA TGCGCCAGCAGCTTGATATCCCCGTCTTGCGTC.

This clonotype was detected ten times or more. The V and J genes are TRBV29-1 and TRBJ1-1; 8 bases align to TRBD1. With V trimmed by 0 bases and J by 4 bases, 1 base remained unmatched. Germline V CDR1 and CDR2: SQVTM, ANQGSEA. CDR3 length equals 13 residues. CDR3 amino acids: CSVEEGQVTEAFF. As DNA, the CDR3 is TGCAGCGTTGAAGAGGGACAGGTCACTGAAGCTTTCTTT.

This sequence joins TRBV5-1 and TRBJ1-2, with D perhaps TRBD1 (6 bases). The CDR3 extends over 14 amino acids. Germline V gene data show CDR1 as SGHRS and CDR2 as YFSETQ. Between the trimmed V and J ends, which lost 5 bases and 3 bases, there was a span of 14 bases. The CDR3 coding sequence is TGCGCCAGCAGTTCTGGGGGGGCCGACTATGGCTACACCTTC. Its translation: CASSSGGADYGYTF.

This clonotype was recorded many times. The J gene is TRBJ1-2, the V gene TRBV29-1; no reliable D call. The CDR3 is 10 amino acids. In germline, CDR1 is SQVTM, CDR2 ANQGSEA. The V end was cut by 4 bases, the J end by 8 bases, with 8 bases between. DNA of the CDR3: TGCAGCGTTGCTTCGGGGGGCTACACCTTC. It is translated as CSVASGGYTF.

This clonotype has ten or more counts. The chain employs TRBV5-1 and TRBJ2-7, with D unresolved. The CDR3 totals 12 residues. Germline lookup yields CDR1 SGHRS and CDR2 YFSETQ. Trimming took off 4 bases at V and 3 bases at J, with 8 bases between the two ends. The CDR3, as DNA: TGCGCCAGCAGCCCCCTCGGCTACGAGCAGTACTTC. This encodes CASSPLGYEQYF.

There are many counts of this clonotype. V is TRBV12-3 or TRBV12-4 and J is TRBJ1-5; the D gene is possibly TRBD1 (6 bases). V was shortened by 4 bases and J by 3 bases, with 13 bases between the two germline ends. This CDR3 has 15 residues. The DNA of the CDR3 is TGTGCCAGCAGTTGGGGCAGGGGTGTCAATCAGCCCCAGCATTTT. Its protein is CASSWGRGVNQPQHF.

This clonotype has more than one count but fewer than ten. The CDR3 nucleotides read TGTGCCATCAGTGTGGACGTTCGAGAGACCCAGTACTTC. This encodes CAISVDVRETQYF. V usage is TRBV10-3 and J usage is TRBJ2-5, with D unclear. The germline V gene encodes CDR1 ENHRY and CDR2 SYGVKD. The CDR3 extends over 13 amino acids. V lost 4 bases and J lost 4, with 10 bases in between.

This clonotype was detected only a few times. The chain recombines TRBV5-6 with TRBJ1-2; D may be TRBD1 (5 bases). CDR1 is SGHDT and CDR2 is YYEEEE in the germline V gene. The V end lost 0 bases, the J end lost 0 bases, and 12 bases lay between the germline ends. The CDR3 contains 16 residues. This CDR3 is CASSLVSGTSNYGYTF. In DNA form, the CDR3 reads TGTGCCAGCAGCTTGGTCTCAGGGACCTCTAACTATGGCTACACCTTC.

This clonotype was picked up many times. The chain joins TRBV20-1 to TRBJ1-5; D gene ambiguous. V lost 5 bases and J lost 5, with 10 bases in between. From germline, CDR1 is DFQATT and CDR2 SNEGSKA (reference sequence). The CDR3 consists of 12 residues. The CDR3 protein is CSAGRRDQPQHF. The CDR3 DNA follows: TGCAGTGCTGGTAGAAGGGATCAGCCCCAGCATTTT.

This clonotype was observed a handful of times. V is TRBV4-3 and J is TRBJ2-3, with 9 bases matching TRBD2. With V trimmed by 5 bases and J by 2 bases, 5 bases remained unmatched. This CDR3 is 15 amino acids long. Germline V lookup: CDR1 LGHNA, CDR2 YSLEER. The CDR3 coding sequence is TGCGCCAGCAGCTATAGCGGGGGAGCCACAGATACGCAGTATTTT. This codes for CASSYSGGATDTQYF.

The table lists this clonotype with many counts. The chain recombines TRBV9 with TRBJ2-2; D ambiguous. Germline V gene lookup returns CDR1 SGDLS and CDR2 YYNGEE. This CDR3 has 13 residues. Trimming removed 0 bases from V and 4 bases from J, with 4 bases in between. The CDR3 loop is CASSVEGTGELFF. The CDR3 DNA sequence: TGTGCCAGCAGCGTAGAGGGCACCGGGGAGCTGTTTTTT.

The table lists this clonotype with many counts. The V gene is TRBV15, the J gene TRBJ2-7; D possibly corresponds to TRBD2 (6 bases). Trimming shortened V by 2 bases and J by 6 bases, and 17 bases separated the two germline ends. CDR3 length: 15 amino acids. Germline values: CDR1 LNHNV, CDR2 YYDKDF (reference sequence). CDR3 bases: TGTGCCACCAGCAGATCGGGAGCGACCAGGTCCGAGCAGTACTTC. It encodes CATSRSGATRSEQYF.

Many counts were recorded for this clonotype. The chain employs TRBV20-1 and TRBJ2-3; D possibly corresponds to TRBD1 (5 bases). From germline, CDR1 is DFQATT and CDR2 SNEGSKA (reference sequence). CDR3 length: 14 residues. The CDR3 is CRAITGDSTDTQYF. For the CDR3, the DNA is TGCAGAGCGATCACAGGAGATAGCACAGATACGCAGTATTTT.

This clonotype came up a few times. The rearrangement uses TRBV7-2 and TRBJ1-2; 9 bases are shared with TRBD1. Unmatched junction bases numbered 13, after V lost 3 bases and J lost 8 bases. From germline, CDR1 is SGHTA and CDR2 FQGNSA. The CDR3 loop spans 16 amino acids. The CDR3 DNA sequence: TGTGCCAGCAGCTTGGGGGGGACAGGGAAGGTGGAAGGCTACACCTTC. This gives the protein CASSLGGTGKVEGYTF.

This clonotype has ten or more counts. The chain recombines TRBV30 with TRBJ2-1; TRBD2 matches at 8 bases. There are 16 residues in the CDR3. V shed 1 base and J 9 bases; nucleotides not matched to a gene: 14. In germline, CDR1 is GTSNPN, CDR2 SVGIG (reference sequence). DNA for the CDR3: TGTGCCTGGAGTGGCCTAACTAGCGGTCCCCGGGGTGAGCAGTTCTTC. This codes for CAWSGLTSGPRGEQFF.

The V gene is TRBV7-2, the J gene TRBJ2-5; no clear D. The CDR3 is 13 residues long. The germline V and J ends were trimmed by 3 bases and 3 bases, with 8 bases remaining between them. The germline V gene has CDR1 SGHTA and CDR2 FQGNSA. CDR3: CASSLMSEETQYF. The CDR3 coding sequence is TGTGCCAGCAGCTTGATGTCCGAAGAGACCCAGTACTTC.

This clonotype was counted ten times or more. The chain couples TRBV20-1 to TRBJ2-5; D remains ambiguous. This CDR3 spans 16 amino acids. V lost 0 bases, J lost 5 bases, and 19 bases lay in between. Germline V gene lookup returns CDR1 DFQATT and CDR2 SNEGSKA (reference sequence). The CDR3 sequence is CSARELGGTFEETQYF. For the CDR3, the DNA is TGCAGTGCTAGAGAGTTAGGTGGCACCTTCGAGGAGACCCAGTACTTC.

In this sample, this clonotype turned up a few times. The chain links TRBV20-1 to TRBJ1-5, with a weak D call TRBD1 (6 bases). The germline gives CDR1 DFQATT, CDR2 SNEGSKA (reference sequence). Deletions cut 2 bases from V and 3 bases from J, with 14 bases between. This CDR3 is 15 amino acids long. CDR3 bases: TGCAGTGCTAGACCCCCGGCAGGGGCCAATCAGCCCCAGCATTTT. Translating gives CSARPPAGANQPQHF.

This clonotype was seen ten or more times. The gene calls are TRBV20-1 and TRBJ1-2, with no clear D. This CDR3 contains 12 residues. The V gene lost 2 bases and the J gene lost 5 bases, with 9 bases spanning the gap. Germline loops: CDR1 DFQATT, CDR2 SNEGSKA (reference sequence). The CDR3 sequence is CSARPQGYGYTF. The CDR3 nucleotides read TGCAGTGCTAGACCCCAAGGGTATGGCTACACCTTC.